A selection of T cell receptor beta chains follows, all from one sample in a study of blood T cell repertoires in COVID-19. Sequenced by immunoSEQ multiplex PCR; TCRdb stores in-frame clones only, minus some. This sample has a few hundred thousand clones, with approximately 89% found just once. The sequenced sample consisted of peripheral blood. The receptors were sampled from a woman aged 60-75 years with COVID-19, enrolled during active disease. CDR3s include the opening cysteine and the closing phenylalanine or tryptophan. The order of the fields is V gene, J gene, D gene, clone size, CDR3 protein, CDR3 DNA. A D gene is named only where the DNA matches it firmly. Clone size is not always given. Where it is, it says once, few, many or a class for expanded clones.

V: TRBV4-1; J: TRBJ2-7; D: TRBD2; size: .; CDR3: CASSSLAGGTYEQYF; DNA: TGCGCCAGCAGCAGTCTAGCGGGGGGAACCTACGAGCAGTACTTC
V: TRBV7-3; J: TRBJ2-1; D: TRBD2; size: .; CDR3: CASRKAGGQSYNEQFF; DNA: TGTGCCAGCAGGAAAGCGGGGGGCCAGTCCTACAATGAGCAGTTCTTC
V: TRBV14; J: TRBJ2-7; D: TRBD1; size: .; CDR3: CASSLTGYEQYF; DNA: TGTGCCAGCAGCCTGACAGGGTACGAGCAGTACTTC
V: TRBV30; J: TRBJ1-1; D: TRBD1; size: .; CDR3: CAWSVQGAAAEAFF; DNA: TGTGCCTGGAGTGTACAGGGGGCGGCGGCTGAAGCTTTCTTT
V: TRBV29-1; J: TRBJ1-1; D: .; size: .; CDR3: CSVRRQLTEAFF; DNA: TGCAGCGTCAGACGACAGTTGACTGAAGCTTTCTTT
V: TRBV30; J: TRBJ1-1; D: .; size: .; CDR3: CAWREGPLNTEAFF; DNA: TGTGCCTGGAGGGAGGGACCGTTGAACACTGAAGCTTTCTTT
V: TRBV14; J: TRBJ2-1; D: TRBD1; size: .; CDR3: CASSQDLLGGFRFF; DNA: TGTGCCAGCAGCCAAGATCTTCTAGGGGGCTTTCGGTTCTTC
V: TRBV19; J: TRBJ1-5; D: TRBD1; size: .; CDR3: CASSTDSTGTNQPQHF; DNA: TGTGCCAGTAGTACCGATTCGACAGGGACCAATCAGCCCCAGCATTTT
V: TRBV3-1/TRBV3-2; J: TRBJ1-3; D: .; size: .; CDR3: CASSQGGAGGNTIYF; DNA: TGTGCCAGCAGCCAGGGGGGGGCAGGTGGAAACACCATATATTTT
V: TRBV7-2; J: TRBJ2-5; D: .; size: .; CDR3: CASSWRRGQQETQYF; DNA: TGTGCCAGCAGCTGGAGGCGGGGCCAACAAGAGACCCAGTACTTC
V: TRBV13; J: TRBJ1-1; D: .; size: .; CDR3: CASSLRGANTEAFF; DNA: TGTGCCAGCAGCCTCCGGGGGGCGAACACTGAAGCTTTCTTT
V: TRBV5-1; J: TRBJ1-2; D: TRBD1; size: .; CDR3: CASSQQGEDGYTF; DNA: TGCGCCAGCAGCCAACAGGGGGAAGATGGCTACACCTTC
V: TRBV19; J: TRBJ1-2; D: TRBD1; size: once; CDR3: CVSSAPGTGVYGYTF; DNA: TGTGTCAGTAGTGCCCCCGGGACAGGGGTATATGGCTACACCTTC
V: TRBV6-5; J: TRBJ2-7; D: .; size: .; CDR3: CASSITQGGFHEQYF; DNA: TGTGCCAGCAGCATCACGCAGGGAGGATTCCACGAGCAGTACTTC
V: TRBV7-3; J: TRBJ2-3; D: .; size: .; CDR3: CASSFVYTDTQYF; DNA: TGTGCCAGCAGCTTCGTTTACACAGATACGCAGTATTTT
V: TRBV12-3/TRBV12-4; J: TRBJ1-1; D: .; size: .; CDR3: CASRVRNTEAFF; DNA: TGTGCCAGCAGAGTCAGGAACACTGAAGCTTTCTTT
V: TRBV5-5; J: TRBJ1-1; D: TRBD1; size: .; CDR3: CASSFLSGGTEAFF; DNA: TGTGCCAGCAGCTTTTTGTCAGGGGGCACTGAAGCTTTCTTT
V: TRBV11-2; J: TRBJ2-5; D: .; size: once; CDR3: CASSLDVVRGTQYF; DNA: TGTGCCAGCAGCTTAGACGTTGTTCGGGGGACCCAGTACTTC
V: TRBV24-1; J: TRBJ2-3; D: .; size: once; CDR3: CATQGFLRGDTQYF; DNA: TGTGCCACCCAGGGGTTTTTGAGGGGAGATACGCAGTATTTT
V: TRBV7-9; J: TRBJ1-2; D: TRBD1; size: .; CDR3: CASSLSRDREKAYGYTF; DNA: TGTGCCAGCAGCTTAAGCCGGGACAGGGAAAAGGCCTATGGCTACACCTTC
V: TRBV2; J: TRBJ2-1; D: .; size: .; CDR3: CASSFYNEQFF; DNA: TGTGCCAGCTCTTTCTACAATGAGCAGTTCTTC
V: TRBV19; J: TRBJ1-1; D: .; size: .; CDR3: CASSIDLLSIGFF; DNA: TGTGCCAGTAGTATAGATCTGCTGTCGATCGGTTTCTTT
V: TRBV21-1; J: TRBJ1-1; D: .; size: .; CDR3: CASSNSLAGGSDTEAFF; DNA: TGTGCCAGCAGCAATAGCCTTGCAGGGGGCAGCGACACTGAAGCTTTCTTT